A single sample is the source of the 24 T cell receptor beta chains below, sequenced in a study of identical twins. MiXCR, applied by TCRdb to the 5' RACE reads, yields one record per CDR3 protein. The table shows 510,000 or so distinct CDR3 sequences, with 13% to 15% occurring only once. The sample was also linked to a second study, of yellow fever vaccine responses in identical twins.

The sequenced material came from CD4+ T cells sorted from blood. Source of these receptors: a young woman in good health.

The chain is built from TRBV20-1 and TRBJ2-7; D may be TRBD2 (6 bases). The CDR3 totals 13 residues. The V and J ends lost 3 bases and 0 bases respectively, with 9 bases between them. CDR1 is DFQATT and CDR2 is SNEGSKA in the germline V gene (reference sequence). The DNA of the CDR3 is TGCAGTGCTAGGGGGGGAACCTCCTACGAGCAGTACGTC. It translates to CSARGGTSYEQYV.

This clonotype has just a few counts. The CDR3 spells CASSQDLAGAPISYNEQFF. The CDR3 DNA reads TGTGCCAGCAGCCAAGATCTAGCGGGTGCCCCCATCTCCTACAATGAGCAGTTCTTC. The rearrangement joins TRBV14 to TRBJ2-1; 8 nucleotides align to TRBD2. Germline V lookup: CDR1 SGHDN, CDR2 FVKESK. V lost 0 bases and J lost 0; bases outside the gene matches: 10. The CDR3 extends over 19 amino acids.

The gene calls are TRBV2 and TRBJ1-1; TRBD1 agrees at 9 bases. V shed 7 bases and J 6 bases; nucleotides not matched to a gene: 9. Germline CDR1 reads SNHLY; CDR2 reads FYNNEI. The CDR3 length is 14 residues. In DNA form, the CDR3 reads TGTGCCAGCATCCAGACAGGGGGGGTTTCTGAAGCTTTCTTT. This translates into CASIQTGGVSEAFF.

This clonotype was counted many times. The chain uses TRBV12-3 or TRBV12-4 and TRBJ1-4, with 8 bases that match TRBD1. V shed 5 bases, J shed 5 bases, and the junction held 4 bases outside the gene matches. This CDR3 has 14 amino acids. CDR3 amino acids: CASSTRQGNEKLFF. The CDR3 region has the DNA TGTGCCAGCAGTACAAGACAGGGGAATGAAAAACTGTTTTTT.

This clonotype came up a few times. The V call is TRBV12-3 or TRBV12-4, the J call TRBJ1-3; no reliable D call. The CDR3 is made up of 14 amino acids. Trimming shortened V by 3 bases and J by 0 bases, and 6 bases separated the two germline ends. This CDR3 reads CASSFHSSGNTIYF. CDR3 nucleotide sequence: TGTGCCAGCAGTTTCCACAGCTCTGGAAACACCATATATTTT.

This clonotype came up a few times. The CDR3 DNA reads TGTGCCAGCACCAAGATCGGGAGTTACACTGAAGCTTTCTTT. Its translation is CASTKIGSYTEAFF. The V call is TRBV6-2 or TRBV6-3, the J call TRBJ1-1; D remains unclear. The CDR3 length is 14 residues. V lost 7 bases to trimming and J lost 3 bases, with 15 bases between them. The germline gives CDR1 MNHEY, CDR2 SVGEGT.

The table lists this clonotype with a few counts. The chain carries TRBV18 and TRBJ2-1; 11 bases agree with TRBD2. Germline CDR1 KGHSH, CDR2 LQKENI. The V and J ends lost 8 bases and 9 bases, in that order; junction bases with no gene match: 12. The CDR3 has 15 amino acids. The CDR3 loop reads CASASTSGSRGEQFF. The CDR3 DNA reads TGTGCCAGCGCGTCTACTAGCGGGAGTCGAGGTGAGCAGTTCTTC.

The chain employs TRBV3-1 and TRBJ2-5; tentatively, D is TRBD1 (6 bases). V was clipped by 5 bases and J by 5 bases, with 18 bases between them. CDR3 length: 15 amino acids. The germline V gene has CDR1 LGHDT and CDR2 YNNKEL (reference sequence). This CDR3 is CASSKSGVREETQYF. In DNA, the CDR3 is TGTGCCAGCAGCAAATCAGGGGTTAGGGAGGAGACCCAGTACTTC.

The gene calls are TRBV10-2 and TRBJ1-5; D remains ambiguous. The V gene's germline CDR1 is WSHSY and CDR2 SAAADI. Trimming left V 2 bases short and J 0 bases short, with 11 bases between. The length of the CDR3 is 16 residues. The CDR3 spells CASSEVSHPSNQPQHF. CDR3 nucleotides: TGCGCCAGCAGTGAGGTCAGCCACCCTAGCAATCAGCCCCAGCATTTT.

The chain carries TRBV15 and TRBJ2-1; D may be TRBD1 (5 bases). This CDR3 comprises 13 residues. V lost 7 bases and J 8 bases, leaving 15 bases between the germline ends. The V gene's germline CDR1 is LNHNV and CDR2 YYDKDF (reference sequence). DNA of the CDR3: TGTGCCACCAAGGCTAGGGGTAGCCATGAGCAGTTCTTC. Protein product: CATKARGSHEQFF.

This chain links TRBV6-1 with TRBJ2-2; D call uncertain. The CDR3 spans 14 residues. V lost 8 bases and J lost 0, with 10 bases in between. From germline, CDR1 is MNHNS and CDR2 SASEGT. DNA of the CDR3: TGTGCCAGCCTGCGGCTTCCGAACACCGGGGAGCTGTTTTTT. Translating gives CASLRLPNTGELFF.

This sequence joins TRBV3-1 and TRBJ2-5; 7 bases are a match to TRBD1. V gave up 2 bases and J gave up 1 base; unmatched junction bases: 7. The CDR3 spans 16 residues. CDR1 is LGHDT, CDR2 YNNKEL, per germline (reference sequence). The CDR3 DNA sequence: TGTGCCAGCAGCCAACGGACAGGCCTTGGCCAAGAGACCCAGTACTTC. This gives the protein CASSQRTGLGQETQYF.

The genes are TRBV3-1 and TRBJ2-7; no clear D gene. The CDR3 length is 14 residues. V was clipped by 7 bases and J by 1 base, with 14 bases between them. Germline loops: CDR1 LGHDT, CDR2 YNNKEL (reference sequence). The CDR3 here is CASNRPVGSYEQYV. CDR3 DNA: TGTGCCAGCAATAGACCGGTAGGGTCCTACGAGCAGTACGTC.

In this sample, this clonotype turned up many times. An end of the junction differs from the germline gene, which may be a read error. The chain uses TRBV5-1 and TRBJ2-2, with D possibly TRBD2 on 6 matching bases. The CDR3 runs 14 residues. Per the germline V gene, CDR1 is SGHRS and CDR2 is YFSETQ. The CDR3 DNA sequence: TGTGCCAGCAGTTTACGCGGGGACACCGGGGAGCTGTTTTTT. As protein: CASSLRGDTGELFF.

There are a few counts of this clonotype. The V call is TRBV4-2, the J call TRBJ2-5; the D is unclear. The CDR3 covers 13 residues. CDR1 is LGHNA, CDR2 YNFKEQ, per germline. V lost 2 bases and J lost 4, with 8 bases in between. CDR3 in amino acids: CASSQPSRETQYF. CDR3 nucleotide sequence: TGTGCCAGCAGCCAACCGTCAAGAGAGACCCAGTACTTC.

This clonotype was counted only a few times. The chain uses TRBV20-1 and TRBJ1-5; 7 positions agree with TRBD1. Germline V gene lookup returns CDR1 DFQATT and CDR2 SNEGSKA (reference sequence). The CDR3 runs to 14 residues. V dropped 3 bases and J dropped 5; count of bases not matched to a gene: 7. The DNA for the CDR3 is TGCAGTGCTAGGCAGGGGGGTAGGGATCAGCCCCAGCATTTT. Translated, it gives CSARQGGRDQPQHF.

This clonotype was seen at least ten times. The rearrangement uses TRBV25-1 and TRBJ1-2; D might be TRBD1 (5 bases). Per the germline V gene, CDR1 is MGHDK and CDR2 is SYGVNS. Trimming took off 2 bases at V and 7 bases at J, with 8 bases between the two ends. The CDR3 runs 12 residues. CDR3: CASSEGGGGYTF. The CDR3 DNA is TGTGCCAGCAGTGAAGGGGGTGGTGGCTACACCTTC.

The V call is TRBV7-2, the J call TRBJ2-2; a possible D gene is TRBD2 (5 bases). The CDR3 covers 17 residues. Deletions cut 1 base from V and 8 bases from J, with 20 bases between. Germline V lookup: CDR1 SGHTA, CDR2 FQGNSA. This CDR3 is CASSLVLWTLRPGELFF. The DNA for the CDR3 is TGTGCCAGCAGCTTAGTTTTATGGACTCTCAGGCCGGGGGAGCTGTTTTTT.

V gene TRBV6-2 or TRBV6-3 combines with J gene TRBJ2-2; TRBD2 aligns across 12 bases. CDR3 length equals 16 residues. The junction had 13 bases not matched to a gene; V was cut back by 8 bases and J by 9 bases. In germline, CDR1 is MNHEY, CDR2 SVGEGT. This CDR3 reads CASGTGGTSGRRELFF. CDR3 in DNA: TGTGCCAGCGGTACGGGGGGGACTAGCGGGCGCAGGGAGCTGTTTTTT.

This chain joins TRBV3-1 and TRBJ2-7; D perhaps matches TRBD2 (6 bases). Germline V gene lookup returns CDR1 LGHDT and CDR2 YNNKEL (reference sequence). The V and J ends lost 2 bases and 6 bases respectively, with 14 bases between them. The CDR3 sequence is 14 residues long. The DNA for the CDR3 is TGTGCCAGCAGCCAATTTCAGGGCGGGACCGAGCAGTACTTC. Translation: CASSQFQGGTEQYF.

The V and J genes are TRBV4-2 and TRBJ2-1; 9 nucleotides match TRBD2. The junction had 4 bases not matched to a gene; V was cut back by 4 bases and J by 6 bases. The CDR3 spans 14 residues. CDR1 and CDR2 from the germline V gene are LGHNA and YNFKEQ. The CDR3 region is CASSLAGAPNEQFF. The CDR3 nucleotides read TGTGCCAGCAGCCTAGCGGGAGCCCCCAATGAGCAGTTCTTC.

The chain uses TRBV7-9 and TRBJ1-1, with no clear D. The germline V and J ends were trimmed by 6 bases and 1 base, with 12 bases remaining between them. The CDR3 has 14 residues. The germline CDR1 and CDR2 sequences are SEHNR and FQNEAQ (reference sequence). The CDR3 bases are TGTGCCAGCAGGACCGCCGGCAGGAACACTGAAGCTTTCTTT. Its protein is CASRTAGRNTEAFF.

The chain has TRBV29-1 and TRBJ2-3; 8 bases are a match to TRBD2. V gave up 2 bases and J gave up 1 base; unmatched junction bases: 2. Looked up from germline, CDR1 is SQVTM and CDR2 is ANQGSEA. The CDR3 has 14 amino acids. The CDR3 here is CSVEPTSGTDTQYF. CDR3 nucleotides: TGCAGCGTTGAACCGACTAGCGGCACAGATACGCAGTATTTT.

There are a few counts of this clonotype. V gene TRBV12-3 or TRBV12-4 combines with J gene TRBJ2-5; the match to TRBD2 covers 11 bases. J was trimmed by 7 bases and V by 3 bases; bases with no gene match: 7. The CDR3 length is 15 residues. The CDR3 reads CASSFGTSGPGTQYF. In DNA, the CDR3 is TGTGCCAGCAGTTTCGGGACTAGCGGTCCGGGGACCCAGTACTTC.